This T cell receptor beta chain appears in the sequencing data of a study of cytomegalovirus exposure and HLA in healthy donors. General study points: In all likelihood, a cluster of highly shared sequence variants was a sequencing artifact.

The PCR had 60 Vbeta and 13 Jbeta primers. This table comes from immunoSEQ multiplex PCR, and its TCRdb copy is limited to in-frame clones, with some not included. The profile shows roughly 130,000 clones, roughly 80% of them singletons. Regarding donors, all were healthy bone marrow donors. On this clone itself: What it recognizes is unknown.

The sequencing sample was made of PBMCs. This TCR came from a man under 40 in good health and CMV-seronegative.

The CDR3, as DNA: TGTGCCAGCAGCTTATGGAGGGGTGACACCATATATTTT. Its protein product is CASSLWRGDTIYF. V and J are TRBV13 and TRBJ1-3; weak D call: TRBD1 (5 bases). Germline CDR1 and CDR2: PRHDT and FYEKMQ (reference sequence). CDR3 length: 13 residues. Deletions cut 2 bases from V and 8 bases from J, with 10 bases between. The full variable domain, its missing parts supplied by reference TRBV13 and TRBJ1-3, is AAGVIQSPRHLIKEKRETATLKCYPIPRHDTVYWYQQGPGQDPQFLISFYEKMQSDKGSIPDRFSAQQFSDYHSELNMSSLELGDSALYFCASSLWRGDTIYFGEGSWLTVV.